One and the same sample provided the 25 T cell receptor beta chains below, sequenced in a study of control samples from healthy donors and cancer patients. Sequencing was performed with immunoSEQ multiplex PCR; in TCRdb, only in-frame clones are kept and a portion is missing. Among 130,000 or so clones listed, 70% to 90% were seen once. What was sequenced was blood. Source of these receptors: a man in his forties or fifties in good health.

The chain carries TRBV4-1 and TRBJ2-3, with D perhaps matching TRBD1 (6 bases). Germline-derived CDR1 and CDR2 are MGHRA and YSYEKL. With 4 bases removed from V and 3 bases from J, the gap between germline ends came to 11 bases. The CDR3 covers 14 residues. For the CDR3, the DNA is TGCGCCAGCAGCCCTGACAGGTTTACAGATACGCAGTATTTT. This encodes CASSPDRFTDTQYF.

This CDR3 reads CASSSLAGEGTDTQYF. The CDR3 region has the DNA TGTGCCAGCAGTAGCCTAGCGGGGGAAGGAACAGATACGCAGTATTTT. V and J are TRBV28 and TRBJ2-3; 10 positions match TRBD2. V dropped 5 bases and J dropped 3; count of bases not matched to a gene: 8. CDR1 and CDR2 (germline): MDHEN, SYDVKM. This CDR3 has 16 amino acids.

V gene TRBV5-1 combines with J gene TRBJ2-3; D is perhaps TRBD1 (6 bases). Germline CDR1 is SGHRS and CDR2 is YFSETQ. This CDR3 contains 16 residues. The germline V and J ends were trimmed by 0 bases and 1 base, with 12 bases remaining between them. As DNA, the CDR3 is TGCGCCAGCAGCTTGGCGGGACACCTCGGCACAGATACGCAGTATTTT. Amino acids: CASSLAGHLGTDTQYF.

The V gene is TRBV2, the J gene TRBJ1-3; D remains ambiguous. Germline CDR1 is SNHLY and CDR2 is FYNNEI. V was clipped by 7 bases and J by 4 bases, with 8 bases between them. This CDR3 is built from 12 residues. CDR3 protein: CASTLGGNTIYF. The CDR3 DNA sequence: TGTGCCAGCACCCTGGGCGGAAACACCATATATTTT. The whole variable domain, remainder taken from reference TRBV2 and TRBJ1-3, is EPEVTQTPSHQVTQMGQEVILRCVPISNHLYFYWYRQILGQKVEFLVSFYNNEISEKSEIFDDQFSVERPDGSNFTLKIRSTKLEDSAMYFCASTLGGNTIYFGEGSWLTVV.

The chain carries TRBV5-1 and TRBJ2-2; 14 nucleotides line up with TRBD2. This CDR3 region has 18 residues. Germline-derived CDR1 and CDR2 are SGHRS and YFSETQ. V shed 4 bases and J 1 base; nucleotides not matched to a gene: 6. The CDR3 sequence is CASSPTGLAGGNTGELFF. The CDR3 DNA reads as TGCGCCAGCAGCCCGACAGGACTAGCGGGGGGGAACACCGGGGAGCTGTTTTTT.

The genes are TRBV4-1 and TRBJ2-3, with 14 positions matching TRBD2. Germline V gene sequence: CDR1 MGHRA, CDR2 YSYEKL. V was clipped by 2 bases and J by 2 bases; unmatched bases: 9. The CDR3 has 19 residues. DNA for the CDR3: TGCGCCAGCAGCCAACCCGGACTAGCGGGGGGTTTCAACACAGATACGCAGTATTTT. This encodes CASSQPGLAGGFNTDTQYF.

This CDR3 reads CASSIRANEQFF. CDR3 bases: TGCGCCAGCAGTATAAGGGCCAATGAGCAGTTCTTC. J is TRBJ2-1 and V is TRBV5-1, with unresolved D. Deletions cut 5 bases from V and 6 bases from J, with 9 bases between. Germline-derived CDR1 and CDR2 are SGHRS and YFSETQ. CDR3 length equals 12 residues. Combining the CDR3 with reference TRBV5-1 and TRBJ2-1 gives the whole variable domain KAGVTQTPRYLIKTRGQQVTLSCSPISGHRSVSWYQQTPGQGLQFLFEYFSETQRNKGNFPGRFSGRQFSNSRSEMNVSTLELGDSALYLCASSIRANEQFFGPGTRLTVL.

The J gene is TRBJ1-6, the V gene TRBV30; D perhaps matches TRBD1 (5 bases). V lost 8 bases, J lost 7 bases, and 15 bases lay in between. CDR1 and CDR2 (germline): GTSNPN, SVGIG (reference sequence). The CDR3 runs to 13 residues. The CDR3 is CAGQGRVNSPLHF. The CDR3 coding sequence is TGTGCCGGACAAGGACGGGTGAATTCACCCCTCCACTTT. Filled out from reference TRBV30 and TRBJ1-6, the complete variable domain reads SQTIHQWPATLVQPVGSPLSLECTVEGTSNPNLYWYRQAAGRGLQLLFYSVGIGQISSEVPQNLSASRPQDRQFILSSKKLLLSDSGFYLCAGQGRVNSPLHFGNGTRLTVT.

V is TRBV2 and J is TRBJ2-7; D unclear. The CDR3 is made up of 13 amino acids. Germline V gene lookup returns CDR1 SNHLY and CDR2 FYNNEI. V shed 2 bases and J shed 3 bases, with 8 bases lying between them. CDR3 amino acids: CASSELYRYEQYF. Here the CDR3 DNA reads TGTGCCAGCAGTGAACTGTACCGCTACGAGCAGTACTTC. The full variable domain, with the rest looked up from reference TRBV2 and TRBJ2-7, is EPEVTQTPSHQVTQMGQEVILRCVPISNHLYFYWYRQILGQKVEFLVSFYNNEISEKSEIFDDQFSVERPDGSNFTLKIRSTKLEDSAMYFCASSELYRYEQYFGPGTRLTVT.

For the CDR3, the DNA is TGTGCCAGCAGTCCCCCGTGGGCCGCGGACAATGAGCAGTTCTTC. Amino acids: CASSPPWAADNEQFF. V and J are TRBV6-5 and TRBJ2-1; D is undetermined. Germline values: CDR1 MNHEY, CDR2 SVGAGI. This CDR3 comprises 15 residues. Trimming left V 5 bases short and J 5 bases short, with 16 bases between.

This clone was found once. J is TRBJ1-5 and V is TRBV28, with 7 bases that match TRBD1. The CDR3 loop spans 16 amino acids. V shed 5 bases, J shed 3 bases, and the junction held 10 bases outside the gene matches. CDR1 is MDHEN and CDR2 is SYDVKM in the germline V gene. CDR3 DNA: TGTGCCAGCAGTCGATCCGGGACAGTCAACAATCAGCCCCAGCATTTT. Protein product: CASSRSGTVNNQPQHF. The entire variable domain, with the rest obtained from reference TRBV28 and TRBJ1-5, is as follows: DVKVTQSSRYLVKRTGEKVFLECVQDMDHENMFWYRQDPGLGLRLIYFSYDVKMKEKGDIPEGYSVSREKKERFSLILESASTNQTSMYLCASSRSGTVNNQPQHFGDGTRLSIL.

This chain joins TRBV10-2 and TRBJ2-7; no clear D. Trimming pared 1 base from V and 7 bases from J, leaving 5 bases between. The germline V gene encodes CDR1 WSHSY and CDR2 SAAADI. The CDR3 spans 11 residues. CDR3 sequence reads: CASSEYLEQYF. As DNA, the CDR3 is TGCGCCAGCAGTGAGTACCTTGAGCAGTACTTC.

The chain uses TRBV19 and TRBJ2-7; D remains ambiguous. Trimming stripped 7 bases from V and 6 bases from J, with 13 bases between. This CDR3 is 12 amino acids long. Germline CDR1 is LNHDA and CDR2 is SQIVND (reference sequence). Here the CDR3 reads CASNSFYGEQYF. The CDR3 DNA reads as TGTGCCAGTAATTCATTTTATGGCGAGCAGTACTTC.

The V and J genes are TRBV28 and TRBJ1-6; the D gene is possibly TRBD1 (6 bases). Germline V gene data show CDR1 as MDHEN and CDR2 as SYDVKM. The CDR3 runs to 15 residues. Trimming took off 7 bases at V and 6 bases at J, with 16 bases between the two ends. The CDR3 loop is CASKGVEVRNSPLHF. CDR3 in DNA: TGTGCCAGCAAGGGGGTGGAGGTCCGTAATTCACCCCTCCACTTT.

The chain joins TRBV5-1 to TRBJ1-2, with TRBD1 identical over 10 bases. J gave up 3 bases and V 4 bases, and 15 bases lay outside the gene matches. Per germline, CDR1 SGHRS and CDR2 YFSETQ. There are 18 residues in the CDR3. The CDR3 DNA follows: TGCGCCAGCAGCCCGACAGGGGGCTTGCTAGGATTAGACTATGGCTACACCTTC. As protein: CASSPTGGLLGLDYGYTF.

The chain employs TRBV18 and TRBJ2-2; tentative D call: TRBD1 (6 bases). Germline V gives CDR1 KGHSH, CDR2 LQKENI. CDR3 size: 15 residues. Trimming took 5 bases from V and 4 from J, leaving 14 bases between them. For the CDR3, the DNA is TGTGCCAGCTCATCCCGGACAGAGGGCACCGGGGAGCTGTTTTTT. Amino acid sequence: CASSSRTEGTGELFF. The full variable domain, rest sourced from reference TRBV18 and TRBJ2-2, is NAGVMQNPRHLVRRRGQEARLRCSPMKGHSHVYWYRQLPEEGLKFMVYLQKENIIDESGMPKERFSAEFPKEGPSILRIQQVVRGDSAAYFCASSSRTEGTGELFFGEGSRLTVL.

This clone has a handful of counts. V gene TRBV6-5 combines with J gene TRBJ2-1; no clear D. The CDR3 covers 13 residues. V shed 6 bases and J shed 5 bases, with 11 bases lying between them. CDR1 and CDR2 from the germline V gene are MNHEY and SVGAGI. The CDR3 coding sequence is TGTGCCAGCAGCCGTGGGTTTAACAATGAGCAGTTCTTC. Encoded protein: CASSRGFNNEQFF.

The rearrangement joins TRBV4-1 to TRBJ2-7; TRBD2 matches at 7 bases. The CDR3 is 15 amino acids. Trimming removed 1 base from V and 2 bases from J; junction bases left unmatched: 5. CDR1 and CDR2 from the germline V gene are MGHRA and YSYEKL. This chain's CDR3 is CASSQVWGGAYEQYF. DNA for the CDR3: TGCGCCAGCAGCCAAGTATGGGGGGGGGCCTACGAGCAGTACTTC.

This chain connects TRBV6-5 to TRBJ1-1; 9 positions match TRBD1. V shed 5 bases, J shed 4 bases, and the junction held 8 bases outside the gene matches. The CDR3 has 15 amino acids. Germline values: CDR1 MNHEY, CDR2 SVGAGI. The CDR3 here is CASSPGTGPSTEAFF. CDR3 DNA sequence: TGTGCCAGCAGTCCGGGGACAGGGCCCAGCACTGAAGCTTTCTTT.

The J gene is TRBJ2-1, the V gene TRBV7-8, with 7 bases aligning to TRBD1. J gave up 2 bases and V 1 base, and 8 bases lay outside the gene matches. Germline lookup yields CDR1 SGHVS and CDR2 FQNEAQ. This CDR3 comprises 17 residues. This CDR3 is CASSLGGTAAAYNEQFF. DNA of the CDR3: TGTGCCAGCAGCTTAGGAGGGACAGCCGCCGCCTACAATGAGCAGTTCTTC.

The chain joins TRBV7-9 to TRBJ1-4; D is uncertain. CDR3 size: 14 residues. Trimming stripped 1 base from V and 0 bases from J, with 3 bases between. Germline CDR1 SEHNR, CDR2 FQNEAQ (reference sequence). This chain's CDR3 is CASSLGSTNEKLFF. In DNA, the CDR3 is TGTGCCAGCAGCTTAGGATCAACTAATGAAAAACTGTTTTTT.

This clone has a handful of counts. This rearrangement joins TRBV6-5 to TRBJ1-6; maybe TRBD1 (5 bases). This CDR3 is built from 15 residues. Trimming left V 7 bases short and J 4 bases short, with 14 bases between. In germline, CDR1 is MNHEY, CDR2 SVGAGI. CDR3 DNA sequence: TGTGCCAGCAAACCGTCGGGGGGTTATAATTCACCCCTCCACTTT. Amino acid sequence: CASKPSGGYNSPLHF.

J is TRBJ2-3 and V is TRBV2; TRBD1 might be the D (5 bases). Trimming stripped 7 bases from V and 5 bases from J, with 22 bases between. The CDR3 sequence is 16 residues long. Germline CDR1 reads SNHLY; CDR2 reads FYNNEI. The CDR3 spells CASNGYDQGPQDTQYF. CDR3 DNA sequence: TGTGCCAGCAATGGTTATGACCAGGGTCCTCAAGATACGCAGTATTTT.

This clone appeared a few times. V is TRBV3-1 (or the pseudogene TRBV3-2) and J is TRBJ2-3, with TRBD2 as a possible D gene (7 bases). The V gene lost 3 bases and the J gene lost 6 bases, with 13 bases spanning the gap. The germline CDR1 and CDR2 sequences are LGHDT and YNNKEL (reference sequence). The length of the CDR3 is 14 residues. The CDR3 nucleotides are TGTGCCAGCAGCCACCTCAGGGGAGGGGATACGCAGTATTTT. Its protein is CASSHLRGGDTQYF.

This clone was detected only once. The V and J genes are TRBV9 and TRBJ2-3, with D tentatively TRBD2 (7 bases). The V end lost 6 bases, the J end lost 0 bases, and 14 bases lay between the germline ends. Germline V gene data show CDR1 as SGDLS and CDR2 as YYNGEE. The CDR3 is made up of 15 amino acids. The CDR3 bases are TGTGCCAGCAACGTGGGAGGGGGAAGCACAGATACGCAGTATTTT. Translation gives CASNVGGGSTDTQYF.